This entry lists 27 T cell receptor beta chains sequenced from one sample in a study of spatial heterogeneity in lung cancer. This sample's time point: sample taken at primary tumor resection. Researchers sequenced whole RNA taken from tumor, nontumor lung or frozen PBMC without sorting. Each CDR3 protein is one row after TCRdb ran MiXCR on the 5' RACE reads. The table shows approximately 47,000 distinct CDR3 sequences, with 7.5% to 9% occurring only once. This material consisted of PBMCs, taken at surgery. Receptor source: a female donor with early-stage non-small cell lung cancer.

This clonotype was seen a few times. The rearrangement links TRBV24-1 to TRBJ1-2; D gene uncertain. CDR1 KGHDR and CDR2 SFDVKD come from the germline V gene. The ends were cut back, 6 bases at V and 4 bases at J, with 8 bases in the middle. The CDR3 covers 12 residues. The CDR3 reads CATSNGFYGYTF. CDR3 DNA sequence: TGTGCCACCAGTAACGGCTTCTATGGCTACACCTTC.

The table lists this clonotype with a few counts. This chain connects TRBV6-2 or TRBV6-3 to TRBJ1-1; possibly TRBD1 for D (6 bases). Per germline, CDR1 MNHEY and CDR2 SVGEGT. Trimming shortened V by 5 bases and J by 6 bases, and 7 bases separated the two germline ends. CDR3 length equals 11 residues. CDR3 in DNA: TGTGCCAGCAGTCAGGGGCCTGAAGCTTTCTTT. Protein: CASSQGPEAFF.

This clonotype was counted at least ten times. V is TRBV5-1 and J is TRBJ2-5, with a possible D match to TRBD2 (6 bases). The germline CDR1 and CDR2 sequences are SGHRS and YFSETQ. Trimming cost V 1 base and J 2 bases, with 9 bases left between them. The CDR3 runs 14 residues. CDR3 bases: TGCGCCAGCAGCTTGTCAGCGGGTCAAGAGACCCAGTACTTC. This codes for CASSLSAGQETQYF.

This clonotype was detected ten times or more. The chain employs TRBV7-2 and TRBJ2-1; D remains unclear. The CDR3 runs 15 residues. Deletions cut 0 bases from V and 4 bases from J, with 10 bases between. The germline CDR1 and CDR2 sequences are SGHTA and FQGNSA. The CDR3 protein is CASSLARSQYNEQFF. The CDR3 DNA reads TGTGCCAGCAGCTTAGCGCGGAGCCAGTACAATGAGCAGTTCTTC.

The chain is built from TRBV5-1 and TRBJ1-2; weak D call: TRBD1 (5 bases). CDR3 length equals 13 residues. Trimming took 3 bases from V and 8 from J, leaving 14 bases between them. Germline V gene sequence: CDR1 SGHRS, CDR2 YFSETQ. CDR3 region: CASSSGDGRGYTF. CDR3 in DNA: TGCGCCAGCAGCTCGGGGGACGGTCGGGGCTACACCTTC.

V and J are TRBV19 and TRBJ2-1; 7 positions match TRBD1. J gave up 2 bases and V 5 bases, and 6 bases lay outside the gene matches. The CDR3 runs to 15 residues. The germline CDR1 and CDR2 sequences are LNHDA and SQIVND (reference sequence). The DNA of the CDR3 is TGTGCCAGTAGTGTTGACCAGGGGGCCTACAATGAGCAGTTCTTC. This codes for CASSVDQGAYNEQFF.

This clonotype occurred a few times. This rearrangement joins TRBV4-2 to TRBJ2-6, with 8 bases fitting TRBD2. This CDR3 comprises 15 residues. Looked up from germline, CDR1 is LGHNA and CDR2 is YNFKEQ. V gave up 5 bases and J gave up 4 bases; unmatched junction bases: 4. CDR3 nucleotides: TGTGCCAGCAGCGGAGAGCGGGGGGGGGCCAACGTCCTGACTTTC. Protein: CASSGERGGANVLTF.

The rearrangement joins TRBV12-3 or TRBV12-4 to TRBJ1-5; TRBD1 is a possible D gene (5 bases). The CDR3 has 11 amino acids. The V end lost 7 bases, the J end lost 10 bases, and 11 bases lay between the germline ends. CDR3 coding DNA: TGTGCCAGCACCCTTAGGGGACCCCAGCATTTT. Its translation: CASTLRGPQHF.

This clonotype was counted many times. This chain uses TRBV19 with TRBJ2-1; D gene unclear. Germline lookup yields CDR1 LNHDA and CDR2 SQIVND (reference sequence). The CDR3 consists of 14 residues. Between the trimmed V and J ends, which lost 11 bases and 5 bases, there was a span of 19 bases. For the CDR3, the DNA is TGTGCCTCTACACCCCGGACGAGAAACAATGAGCAGTTCTTC. Translation gives CASTPRTRNNEQFF.

V usage is TRBV11-1 and J usage is TRBJ2-3; 7 bases are shared with TRBD2. Trimming at V came to 1 base and at J to 1 base, leaving 8 bases not matched to a gene. The CDR3 totals 17 residues. CDR1 is SGHAT, CDR2 FQDESV, per germline (reference sequence). The CDR3 region has the DNA TGTGCCAGCAGCTTAGGCGAGCTAGCGGCACGCACAGATACGCAGTATTTT. Its translation is CASSLGELAARTDTQYF.

This clonotype has ten or more counts. The J gene is TRBJ1-2, the V gene TRBV6-6; D gene ambiguous. V gave up 6 bases and J gave up 6 bases, with 11 bases separating them. The CDR3 sequence is 12 residues long. Germline CDR1 reads MNHNY; CDR2 reads SVGAGI (reference sequence). The CDR3 protein is CASSKREDGYTF. The DNA for the CDR3 is TGTGCCAGCAGCAAGAGGGAAGATGGCTACACCTTC.

The V and J genes are TRBV12-3 or TRBV12-4 and TRBJ1-3; no clear D gene. The CDR3 has 15 residues. Trimming took 2 bases from V and 4 from J, leaving 12 bases between them. This CDR3 reads CASSLWGVGGNTIYF. The CDR3 nucleotides read TGTGCCAGCAGTTTATGGGGAGTGGGAGGAAACACCATATATTTT.

The CDR3 coding sequence is TGTGCCAGCAGTTACGGAGGGTCTGGGGCCAACGTCCTGACTTTC. Protein: CASSYGGSGANVLTF. The rearrangement uses TRBV6-2 or TRBV6-3 and TRBJ2-6, with D possibly matching TRBD2 (6 bases). There are 15 residues in the CDR3. Germline CDR1 is MNHEY and CDR2 is SVGEGT. V gave up 2 bases and J gave up 1 base, with 6 bases separating them.

As concerns this clonotype: The junction departs from the called germline gene at one end, perhaps through a read error. The chain couples TRBV7-9 to TRBJ1-1, with a tentative D call TRBD1 (5 bases). This CDR3 is built from 12 residues. The germline V gene has CDR1 SEHNR and CDR2 FQNEAQ (reference sequence). The CDR3 bases are TGTTCCAGCAGCTTTGGGGCCTTGGAAGCTTTCTTT. Translating it yields CSSSFGALEAFF.

This clonotype was picked up a small number of times. The chain joins TRBV27 to TRBJ2-5; 7 bases fit TRBD2. The ends lost 5 bases at V and 5 bases at J; junction bases unmatched: 11. This CDR3 is 15 amino acids long. Germline V gene sequence: CDR1 MNHEY, CDR2 SMNVEV (reference sequence). CDR3 DNA sequence: TGTGCCAGCAGTACACGGCGGGGGTACGAGGAGACCCAGTACTTC. Its translation: CASSTRRGYEETQYF.

This clonotype has only a few counts. V and J are TRBV28 and TRBJ2-1; D unresolved. V was shortened by 6 bases and J by 8 bases, with 23 bases between the two germline ends. This CDR3 has 16 residues. Germline V CDR1 and CDR2: MDHEN, SYDVKM. In nucleotides, the CDR3 is TGTGCCAGCAGCCCCCTTGCGTTTTCCCTCAAGGATGAGCAGTTCTTC. Its translation: CASSPLAFSLKDEQFF.

This clonotype occurred many times. This chain links TRBV20-1 with TRBJ1-1, with no clear D. V was shortened by 8 bases and J by 7 bases, with 11 bases between the two germline ends. This CDR3 comprises 10 residues. CDR1 is DFQATT and CDR2 is SNEGSKA in the germline V gene (reference sequence). CDR3 in amino acids: CSTGDGEAFF. CDR3 nucleotide sequence: TGCAGTACCGGTGACGGTGAAGCTTTCTTT.

This clonotype has a count of ten or more. The chain uses TRBV7-2 and TRBJ2-3, with unresolved D. This CDR3 has 15 residues. Trimming pared 1 base from V and 7 bases from J, leaving 15 bases between. CDR1 SGHTA and CDR2 FQGNSA come from the germline V gene. The CDR3 coding sequence is TGTGCCAGCAGCTTAGGAGTCTCCCCCCCTAATACGCAGTATTTT. Encoded protein: CASSLGVSPPNTQYF.

This clonotype showed up many times. The chain employs TRBV12-3 or TRBV12-4 and TRBJ2-3; TRBD2 is a possible D gene (6 bases). With 4 bases removed from V and 2 bases from J, the gap between germline ends came to 13 bases. There are 15 residues in the CDR3. CDR3 in DNA: TGTGCCAGCAGTTCTATGGCTAGCGACACAGATACGCAGTATTTT. Amino acid sequence: CASSSMASDTDTQYF.

The chain is built from TRBV28 and TRBJ2-7, with TRBD1 identical over 9 bases. CDR1 and CDR2 (germline): MDHEN, SYDVKM. The CDR3 length is 11 residues. Trimming at V came to 11 bases and at J to 4 bases, leaving 3 bases not matched to a gene. In nucleotides, the CDR3 is TGTGCCGTACAGGGGGCGTACGAGCAGTACTTC. Its protein product is CAVQGAYEQYF.

The gene calls are TRBV5-1 and TRBJ2-1; D assignment may be TRBD1 or TRBD2 (6 bases each). CDR1 SGHRS and CDR2 YFSETQ come from the germline V gene. The CDR3 spans 15 residues. V was pared by 6 bases and J by 6 bases, with 19 bases between. The CDR3 nucleotides are TGCGCCAGCACCCGGATGGGGGGCGCTGTCAATGAGCAGTTCTTC. As protein: CASTRMGGAVNEQFF.

This clonotype has at least ten counts. This chain connects TRBV10-3 to TRBJ2-3, with D possibly being TRBD2 (5 bases). Germline CDR1 is ENHRY and CDR2 is SYGVKD. The CDR3 length is 15 residues. V dropped 3 bases and J dropped 3 bases, with 13 bases sitting between them. The CDR3 here is CAISDGRARTDTQYF. The CDR3 bases are TGTGCCATCAGTGACGGGCGGGCGCGGACAGATACGCAGTATTTT.

This clonotype appeared a few times. The chain joins TRBV5-4 to TRBJ2-7; 10 positions agree with TRBD1. The J segment lost 2 bases and the V segment lost 5 bases, leaving 7 bases of the junction unmatched. The CDR3 runs 15 residues. CDR1 is SGHNT and CDR2 is YYREEE in the germline V gene (reference sequence). The CDR3 loop is CASRLGQGGTYEQYF. CDR3 DNA sequence: TGTGCCAGCAGATTAGGACAGGGGGGGACCTACGAGCAGTACTTC.

This clonotype has just a few counts. The genes are TRBV20-1 and TRBJ2-1; 8 nucleotides match TRBD2. CDR3 length equals 15 residues. Trimming at V came to 5 bases and at J to 4 bases, leaving 10 bases not matched to a gene. The germline V gene encodes CDR1 DFQATT and CDR2 SNEGSKA (reference sequence). The CDR3 sequence is CSAPRAAGAYNEQFF. The CDR3 DNA is TGCAGTGCTCCCCGGGCAGCGGGGGCTTACAATGAGCAGTTCTTC.

CDR3 region: CASSPGGTGGYEQYF. CDR3 bases: TGTGCCAGCAGCCCAGGGGGGACAGGGGGCTACGAGCAGTACTTC. The chain has TRBV28 and TRBJ2-7, with 11 bases lining up with TRBD1. The CDR3 loop spans 15 amino acids. Losses at the gene ends were 6 bases for V and 3 bases for J; bases not matched to a gene: 7. Germline lookup yields CDR1 MDHEN and CDR2 SYDVKM.

This clonotype was counted at least ten times. The chain links TRBV23-1 to TRBJ2-3; 14 nucleotides match TRBD2. TRBV23-1 has ORF status, its function being uncertain. V was pared by 8 bases and J by 6 bases, with 1 base of the junction left unmatched. CDR3 length: 13 amino acids. The CDR3 region has the DNA TGCGCCAGCTGGACTAGCGGGGGGGATACGCAGTATTTT. It encodes CASWTSGGDTQYF.

This clonotype was counted only a few times. This sequence joins TRBV29-1 and TRBJ1-2, with 8 bases lining up with TRBD1. The length of the CDR3 is 15 residues. CDR1 is SQVTM and CDR2 is ANQGSEA in the germline V gene. With 5 bases clipped from V and 4 bases from J, the junction kept 12 bases outside the gene matches. The CDR3 is CSVLSTQGAIYGYTF. For the CDR3, the DNA is TGCAGCGTTCTTTCTACCCAGGGGGCAATCTATGGCTACACCTTC.